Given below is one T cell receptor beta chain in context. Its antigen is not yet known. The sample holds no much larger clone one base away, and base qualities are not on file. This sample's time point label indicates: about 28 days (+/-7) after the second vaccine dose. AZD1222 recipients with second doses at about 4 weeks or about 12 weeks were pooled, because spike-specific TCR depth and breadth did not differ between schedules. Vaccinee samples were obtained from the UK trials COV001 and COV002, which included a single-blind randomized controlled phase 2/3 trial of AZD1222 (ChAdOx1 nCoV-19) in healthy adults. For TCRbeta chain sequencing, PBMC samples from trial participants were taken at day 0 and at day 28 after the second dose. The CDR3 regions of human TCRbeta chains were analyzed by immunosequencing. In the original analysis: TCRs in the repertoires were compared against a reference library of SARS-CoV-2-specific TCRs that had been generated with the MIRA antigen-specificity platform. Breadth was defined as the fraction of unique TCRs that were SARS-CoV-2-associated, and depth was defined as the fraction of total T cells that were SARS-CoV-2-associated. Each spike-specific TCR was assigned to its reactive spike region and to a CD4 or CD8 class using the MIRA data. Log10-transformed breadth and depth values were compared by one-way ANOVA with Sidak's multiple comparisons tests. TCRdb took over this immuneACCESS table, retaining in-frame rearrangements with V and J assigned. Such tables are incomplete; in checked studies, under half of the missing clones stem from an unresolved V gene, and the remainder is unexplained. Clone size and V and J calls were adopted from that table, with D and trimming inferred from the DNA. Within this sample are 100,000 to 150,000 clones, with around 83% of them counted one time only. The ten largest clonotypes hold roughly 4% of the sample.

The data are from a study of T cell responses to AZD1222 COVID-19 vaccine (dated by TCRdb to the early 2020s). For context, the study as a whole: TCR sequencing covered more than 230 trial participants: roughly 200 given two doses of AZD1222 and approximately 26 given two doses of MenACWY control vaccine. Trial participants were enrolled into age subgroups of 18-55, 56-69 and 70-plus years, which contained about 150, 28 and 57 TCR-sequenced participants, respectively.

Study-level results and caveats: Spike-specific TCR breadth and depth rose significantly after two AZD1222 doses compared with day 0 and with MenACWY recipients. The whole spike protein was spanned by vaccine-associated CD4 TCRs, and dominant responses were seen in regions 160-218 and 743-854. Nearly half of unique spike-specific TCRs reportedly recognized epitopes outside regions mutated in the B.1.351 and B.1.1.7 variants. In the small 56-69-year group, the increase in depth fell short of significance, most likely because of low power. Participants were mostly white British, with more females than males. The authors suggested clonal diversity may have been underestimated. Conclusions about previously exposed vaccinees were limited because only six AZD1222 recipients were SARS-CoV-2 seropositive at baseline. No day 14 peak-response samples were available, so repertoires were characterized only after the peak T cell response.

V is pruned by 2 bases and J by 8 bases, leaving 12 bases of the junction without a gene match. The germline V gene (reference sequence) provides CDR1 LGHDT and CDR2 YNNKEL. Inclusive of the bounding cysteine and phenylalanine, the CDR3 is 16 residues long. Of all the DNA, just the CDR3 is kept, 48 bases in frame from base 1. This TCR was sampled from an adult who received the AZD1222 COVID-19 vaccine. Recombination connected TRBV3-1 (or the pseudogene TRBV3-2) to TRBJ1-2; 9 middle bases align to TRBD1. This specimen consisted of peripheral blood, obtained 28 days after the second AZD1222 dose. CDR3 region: CASSQWGGDRAEGYTF. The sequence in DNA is TGTGCCAGCAGCCAATGGGGCGGGGACAGGGCCGAGGGCTACACCTTC.